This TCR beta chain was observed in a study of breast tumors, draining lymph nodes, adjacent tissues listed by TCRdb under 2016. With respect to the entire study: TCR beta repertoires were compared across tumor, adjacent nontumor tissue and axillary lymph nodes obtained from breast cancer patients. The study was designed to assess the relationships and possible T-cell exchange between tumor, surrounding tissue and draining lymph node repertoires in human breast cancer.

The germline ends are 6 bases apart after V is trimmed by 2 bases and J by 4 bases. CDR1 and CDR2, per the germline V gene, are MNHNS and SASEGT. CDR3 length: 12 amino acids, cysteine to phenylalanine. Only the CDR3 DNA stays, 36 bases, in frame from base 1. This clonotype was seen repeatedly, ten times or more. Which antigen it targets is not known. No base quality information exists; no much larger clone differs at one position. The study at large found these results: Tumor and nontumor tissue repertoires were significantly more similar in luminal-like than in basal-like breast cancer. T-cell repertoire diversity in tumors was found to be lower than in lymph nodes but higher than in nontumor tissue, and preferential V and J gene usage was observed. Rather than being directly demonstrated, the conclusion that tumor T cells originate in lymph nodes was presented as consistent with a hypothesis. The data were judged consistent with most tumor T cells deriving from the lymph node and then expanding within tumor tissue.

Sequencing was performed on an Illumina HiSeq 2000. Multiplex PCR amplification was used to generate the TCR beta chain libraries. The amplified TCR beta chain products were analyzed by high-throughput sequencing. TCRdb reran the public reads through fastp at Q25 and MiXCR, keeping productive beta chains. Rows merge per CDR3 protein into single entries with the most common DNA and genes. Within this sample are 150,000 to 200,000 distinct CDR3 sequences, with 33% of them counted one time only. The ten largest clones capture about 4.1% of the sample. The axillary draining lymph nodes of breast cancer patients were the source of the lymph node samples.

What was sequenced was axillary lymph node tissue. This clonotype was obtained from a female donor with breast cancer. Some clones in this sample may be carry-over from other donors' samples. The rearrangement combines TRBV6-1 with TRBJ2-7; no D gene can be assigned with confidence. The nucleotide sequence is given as TGTGCCAGCAGTGAATTGGGGTACGAGCAGTACTTC. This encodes CASSELGYEQYF.